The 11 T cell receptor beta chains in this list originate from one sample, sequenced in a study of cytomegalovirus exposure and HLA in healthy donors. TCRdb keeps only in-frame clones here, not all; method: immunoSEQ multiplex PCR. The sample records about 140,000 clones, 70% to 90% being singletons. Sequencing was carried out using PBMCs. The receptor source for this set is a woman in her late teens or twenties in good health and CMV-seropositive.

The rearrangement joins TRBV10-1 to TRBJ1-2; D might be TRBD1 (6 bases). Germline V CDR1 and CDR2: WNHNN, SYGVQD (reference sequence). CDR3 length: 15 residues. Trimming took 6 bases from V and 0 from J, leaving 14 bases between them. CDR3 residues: CASRVDRTSNYGYTF. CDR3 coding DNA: TGCGCCAGCAGAGTTGACAGGACTTCTAACTATGGCTACACCTTC.

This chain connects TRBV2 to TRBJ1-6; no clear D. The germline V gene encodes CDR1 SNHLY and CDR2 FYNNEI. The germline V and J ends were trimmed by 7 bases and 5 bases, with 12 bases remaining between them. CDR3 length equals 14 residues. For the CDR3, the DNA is TGTGCCAGCAAGAGAACTATTAATAATTCACCCCTCCACTTT. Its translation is CASKRTINNSPLHF.

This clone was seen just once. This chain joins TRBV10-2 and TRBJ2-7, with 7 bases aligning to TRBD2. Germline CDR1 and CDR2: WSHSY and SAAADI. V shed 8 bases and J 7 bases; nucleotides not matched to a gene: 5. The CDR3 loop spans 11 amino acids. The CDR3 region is CASGGGGEQYF. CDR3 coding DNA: TGCGCCAGCGGGGGGGGAGGGGAGCAGTACTTC.

CDR3 coding DNA: TGCGCCAGCAGCCCTGAAGGTCCAGGGTTGGAGACCCAGTACTTC. Residues: CASSPEGPGLETQYF. This chain joins TRBV4-3 and TRBJ2-5; TRBD1 might be the D (5 bases). The length of the CDR3 is 15 residues. The germline gives CDR1 LGHNA, CDR2 YSLEER. Trimming cost V 4 bases and J 5 bases, with 17 bases left between them.

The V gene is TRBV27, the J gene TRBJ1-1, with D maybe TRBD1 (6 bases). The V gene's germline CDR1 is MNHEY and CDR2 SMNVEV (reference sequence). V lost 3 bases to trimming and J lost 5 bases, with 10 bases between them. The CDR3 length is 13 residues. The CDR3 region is CASSFGGLTEAFF. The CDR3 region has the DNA TGTGCCAGCAGTTTCGGGGGGCTGACTGAAGCTTTCTTT.

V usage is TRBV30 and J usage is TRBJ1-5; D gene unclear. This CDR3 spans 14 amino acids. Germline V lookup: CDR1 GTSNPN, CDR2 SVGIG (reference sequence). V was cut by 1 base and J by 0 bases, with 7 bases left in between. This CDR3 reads CAWSGGYSNQPQHF. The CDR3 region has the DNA TGTGCCTGGAGTGGCGGATATAGCAATCAGCCCCAGCATTTT.

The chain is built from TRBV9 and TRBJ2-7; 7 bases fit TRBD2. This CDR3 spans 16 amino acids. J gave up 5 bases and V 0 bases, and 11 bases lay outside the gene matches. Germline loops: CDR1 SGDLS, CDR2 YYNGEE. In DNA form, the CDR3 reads TGTGCCAGCAGCGTAGAGGTGGGAGGGCCCGGTCACGAGCAGTACTTC. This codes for CASSVEVGGPGHEQYF.

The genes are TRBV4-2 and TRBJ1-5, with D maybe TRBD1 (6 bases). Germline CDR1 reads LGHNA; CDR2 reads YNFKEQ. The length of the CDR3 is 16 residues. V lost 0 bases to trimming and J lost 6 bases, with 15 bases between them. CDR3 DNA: TGTGCCAGCAGCCAAGATCAGAACAGGGCCAGTCAGCCCCAGCATTTT. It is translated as CASSQDQNRASQPQHF.

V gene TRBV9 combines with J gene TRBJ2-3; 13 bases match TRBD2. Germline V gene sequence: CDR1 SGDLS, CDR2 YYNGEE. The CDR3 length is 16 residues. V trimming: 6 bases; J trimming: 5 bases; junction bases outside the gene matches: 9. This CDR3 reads CASTRGLAGARDTQYF. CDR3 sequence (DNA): TGTGCCAGCACCCGAGGACTAGCGGGGGCGAGAGATACGCAGTATTTT.

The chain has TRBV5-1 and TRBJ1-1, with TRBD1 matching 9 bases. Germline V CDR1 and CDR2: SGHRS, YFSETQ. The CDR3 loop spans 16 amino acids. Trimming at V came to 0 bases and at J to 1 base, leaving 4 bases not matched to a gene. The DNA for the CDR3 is TGCGCCAGCAGCTTGGCGGGACAGGGTAGGAACACTGAAGCTTTCTTT. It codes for CASSLAGQGRNTEAFF.

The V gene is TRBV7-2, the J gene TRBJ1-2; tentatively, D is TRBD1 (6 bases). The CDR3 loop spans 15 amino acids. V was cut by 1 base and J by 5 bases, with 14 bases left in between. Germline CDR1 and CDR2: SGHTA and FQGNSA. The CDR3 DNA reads TGTGCCAGCAGCTTAGTTTGGGCAGGGGAATATGGCTACACCTTC. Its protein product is CASSLVWAGEYGYTF. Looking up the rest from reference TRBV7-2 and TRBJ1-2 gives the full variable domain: GAGVSQSPSNKVTEKGKDVELRCDPISGHTALYWYRQSLGQGLEFLIYFQGNSAPDKSGLPSDRFSAERTGGSVSTLTIQRTQQEDSAVYLCASSLVWAGEYGYTFGSGTRLTVV.